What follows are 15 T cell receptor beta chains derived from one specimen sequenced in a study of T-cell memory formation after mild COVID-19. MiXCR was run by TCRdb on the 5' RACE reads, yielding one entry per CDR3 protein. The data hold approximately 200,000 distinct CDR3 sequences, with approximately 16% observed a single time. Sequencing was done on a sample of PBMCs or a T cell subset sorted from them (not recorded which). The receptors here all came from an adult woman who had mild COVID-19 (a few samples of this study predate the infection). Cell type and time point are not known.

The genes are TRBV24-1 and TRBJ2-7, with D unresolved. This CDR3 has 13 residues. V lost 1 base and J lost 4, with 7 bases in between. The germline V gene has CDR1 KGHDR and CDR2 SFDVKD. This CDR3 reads CATSDFPWYEQYF. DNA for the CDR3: TGTGCCACCAGTGATTTTCCTTGGTACGAGCAGTACTTC.

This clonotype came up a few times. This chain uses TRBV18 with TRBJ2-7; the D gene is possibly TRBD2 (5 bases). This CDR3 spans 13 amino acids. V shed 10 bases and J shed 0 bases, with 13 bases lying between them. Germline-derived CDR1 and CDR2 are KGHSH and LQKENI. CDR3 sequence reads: CATGESLSYEQYF. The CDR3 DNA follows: TGTGCCACCGGGGAGTCCCTCTCCTACGAGCAGTACTTC.

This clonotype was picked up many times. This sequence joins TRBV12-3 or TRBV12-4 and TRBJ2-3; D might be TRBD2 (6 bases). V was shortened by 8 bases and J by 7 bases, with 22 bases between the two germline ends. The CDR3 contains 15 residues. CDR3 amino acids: CASAPAGTSQNTQYF. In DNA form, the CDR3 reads TGTGCCAGCGCCCCGGCCGGGACTTCTCAGAATACGCAGTATTTT.

This CDR3 is CASSDIGTTRETQYF. The CDR3 bases are TGTGCCAGCAGTGACATCGGGACTACCCGGGAGACCCAGTACTTC. This chain uses TRBV2 with TRBJ2-5; 7 nucleotides agree with TRBD2. CDR3 length: 15 residues. With V trimmed by 3 bases and J by 5 bases, 9 bases remained unmatched. Germline V lookup: CDR1 SNHLY, CDR2 FYNNEI.

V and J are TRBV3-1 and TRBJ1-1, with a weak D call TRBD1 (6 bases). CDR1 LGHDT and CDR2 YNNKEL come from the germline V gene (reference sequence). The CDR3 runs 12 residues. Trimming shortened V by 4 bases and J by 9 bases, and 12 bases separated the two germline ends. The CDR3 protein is CASSRTGIKAFF. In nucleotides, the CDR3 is TGTGCCAGCAGCCGTACAGGGATAAAAGCTTTCTTT. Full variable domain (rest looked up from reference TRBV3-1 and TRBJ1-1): DTAVSQTPKYLVTQMGNDKSIKCEQNLGHDTMYWYKQDSKKFLKIMFSYNNKELIINETVPNRFSPKSPDKAHLNLHINSLELGDSAVYFCASSRTGIKAFFGQGTRLTVV.

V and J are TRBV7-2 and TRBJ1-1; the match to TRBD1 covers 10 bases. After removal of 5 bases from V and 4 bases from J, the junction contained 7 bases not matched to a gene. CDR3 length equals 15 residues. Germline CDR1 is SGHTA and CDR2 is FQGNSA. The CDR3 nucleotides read TGTGCCAGCAGCCTCCGACAGGGGGCAGGCACTGAAGCTTTCTTT. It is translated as CASSLRQGAGTEAFF.

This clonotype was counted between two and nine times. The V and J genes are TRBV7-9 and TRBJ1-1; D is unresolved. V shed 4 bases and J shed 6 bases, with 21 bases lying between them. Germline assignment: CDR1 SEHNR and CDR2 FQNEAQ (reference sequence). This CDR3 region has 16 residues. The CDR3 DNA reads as TGTGCCAGCAGCTCCGGACGCGGGGAGGTTCGCTCTGAAGCTTTCTTT. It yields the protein CASSSGRGEVRSEAFF.

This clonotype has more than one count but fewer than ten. The CDR3 DNA is TGTGCCAGCAGTACGGACTCCCGGGTTGAGCAGTTCTTC. It is translated as CASSTDSRVEQFF. J is TRBJ2-1 and V is TRBV12-3 or TRBV12-4; possible D gene TRBD2, 5 bases. This CDR3 has 13 amino acids. V was clipped by 5 bases and J by 9 bases, with 14 bases between them.

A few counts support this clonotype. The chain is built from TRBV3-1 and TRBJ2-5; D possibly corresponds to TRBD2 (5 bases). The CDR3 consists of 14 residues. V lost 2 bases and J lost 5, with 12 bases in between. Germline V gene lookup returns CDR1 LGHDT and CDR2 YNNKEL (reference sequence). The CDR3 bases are TGTGCCAGCAGCCAAAGCGGCGTTCGGGAGACCCAGTACTTC. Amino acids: CASSQSGVRETQYF.

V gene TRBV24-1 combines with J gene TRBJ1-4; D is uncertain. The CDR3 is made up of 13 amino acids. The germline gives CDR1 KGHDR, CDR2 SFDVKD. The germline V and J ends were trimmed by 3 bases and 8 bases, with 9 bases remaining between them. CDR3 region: CATSDGPGEKLFF. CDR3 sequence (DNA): TGTGCCACCAGTGATGGGCCGGGGGAAAAACTGTTTTTT.

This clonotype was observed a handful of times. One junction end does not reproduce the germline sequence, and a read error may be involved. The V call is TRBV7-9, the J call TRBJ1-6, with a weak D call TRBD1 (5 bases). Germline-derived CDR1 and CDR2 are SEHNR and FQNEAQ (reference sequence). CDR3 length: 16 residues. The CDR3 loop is CASTLQAPAPNSPLHF. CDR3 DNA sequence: TGTGCCAGCACCTTACAGGCGCCCGCGCCTAATTCACCCCTCCACTTT.

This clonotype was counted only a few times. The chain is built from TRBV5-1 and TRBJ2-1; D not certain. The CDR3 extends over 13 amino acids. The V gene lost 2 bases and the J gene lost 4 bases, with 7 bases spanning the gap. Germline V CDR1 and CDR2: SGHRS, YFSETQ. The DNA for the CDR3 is TGCGCCAGCAGCTTTGAGCCGTACAATGAGCAGTTCTTC. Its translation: CASSFEPYNEQFF. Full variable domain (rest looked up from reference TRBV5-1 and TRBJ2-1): KAGVTQTPRYLIKTRGQQVTLSCSPISGHRSVSWYQQTPGQGLQFLFEYFSETQRNKGNFPGRFSGRQFSNSRSEMNVSTLELGDSALYLCASSFEPYNEQFFGPGTRLTVL.

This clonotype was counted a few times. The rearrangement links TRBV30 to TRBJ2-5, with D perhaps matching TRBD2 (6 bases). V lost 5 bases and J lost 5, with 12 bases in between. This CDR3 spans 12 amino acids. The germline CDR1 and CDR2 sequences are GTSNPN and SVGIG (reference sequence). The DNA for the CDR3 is TGTGCCTGGGAGGAGGGTACCGAGACCCAGTACTTC. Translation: CAWEEGTETQYF.

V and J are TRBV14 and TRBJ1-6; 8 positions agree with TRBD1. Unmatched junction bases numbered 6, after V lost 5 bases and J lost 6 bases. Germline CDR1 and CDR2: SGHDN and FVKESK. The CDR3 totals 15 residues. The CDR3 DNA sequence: TGTGCCAGCAGCTTCCGACAGGGGATTAATTCACCCCTCCACTTT. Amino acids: CASSFRQGINSPLHF.

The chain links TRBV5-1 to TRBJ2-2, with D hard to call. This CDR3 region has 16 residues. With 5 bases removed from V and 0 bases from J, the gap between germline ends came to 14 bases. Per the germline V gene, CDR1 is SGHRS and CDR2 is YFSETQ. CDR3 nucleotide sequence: TGCGCCAGCAGTGGGGTACAGACCACGAACACCGGGGAGCTGTTTTTT. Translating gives CASSGVQTTNTGELFF.